Presented here are 17 T cell receptor beta chains from one specimen sequenced in a study of T-cell reconstitution after alpha-beta-depleted transplantation in children. Unique molecular identifiers were incorporated into the prepared TCRbeta library. TCRdb itself ran the PCR reads through MiXCR, one entry per CDR3 protein. The sample contains some 240,000 distinct CDR3 sequences, approximately 9.8% of which appear only once. The material was PBMCs from the stem cell graft donor, obtained from the stem cell graft. These receptors all come from a human donor who donated a stem cell graft to a child with SCID.

This clonotype was counted at least ten times. The CDR3 bases are TGTGCCAGCAGCTTACCGCCGGGGAAGAACACCGGGGAGCTGTTTTTT. Its translation is CASSLPPGKNTGELFF. The chain is built from TRBV7-8 and TRBJ2-2, with D maybe TRBD2 (5 bases). Germline loops: CDR1 SGHVS, CDR2 FQNEAQ. The V end was cut by 2 bases, the J end by 1 base, with 11 bases between. The CDR3 has 16 amino acids.

This clonotype has a count of ten or more. The chain is built from TRBV20-1 and TRBJ1-2; 7 nucleotides agree with TRBD1. The CDR3 consists of 14 residues. V was clipped by 2 bases and J by 3 bases; unmatched bases: 6. Germline V gives CDR1 DFQATT, CDR2 SNEGSKA (reference sequence). CDR3 sequence reads: CSARIDREHYGYTF. The CDR3 DNA sequence: TGCAGTGCTAGAATTGACAGGGAACACTATGGCTACACCTTC.

This clonotype was recorded at least ten times. V and J are TRBV7-8 and TRBJ1-3; D perhaps matches TRBD1 (5 bases). Per germline, CDR1 SGHVS and CDR2 FQNEAQ. V was clipped by 5 bases and J by 8 bases, with 16 bases between them. The CDR3 is made up of 14 amino acids. In DNA, the CDR3 is TGTGCCAGCAGCCGGGGGTTTTCCCCTGACACCATATATTTT. Translating gives CASSRGFSPDTIYF.

This clonotype was seen more than once but under ten times. The CDR3 loop reads CASTQGGDQPQHF. DNA of the CDR3: TGTGCCAGCACCCAGGGGGGCGATCAGCCCCAGCATTTT. The chain couples TRBV7-8 to TRBJ1-5; 7 bases fit TRBD1. The germline gives CDR1 SGHVS, CDR2 FQNEAQ. This CDR3 is built from 13 residues. V dropped 7 bases and J dropped 5; count of bases not matched to a gene: 5.

This clonotype came up many times. V is TRBV20-1 and J is TRBJ2-7; tentatively, D is TRBD2 (5 bases). Germline V CDR1 and CDR2: DFQATT, SNEGSKA (reference sequence). V was shortened by 6 bases and J by 3 bases, with 18 bases between the two germline ends. The CDR3 consists of 14 residues. The CDR3 here is CSARAAQEYYEQYF. The CDR3 coding sequence is TGCAGTGCGAGGGCAGCTCAGGAATACTACGAGCAGTACTTC.

The chain carries TRBV12-3 or TRBV12-4 and TRBJ2-1, with 12 bases matching TRBD2. This CDR3 has 16 amino acids. V lost 5 bases, J lost 5 bases, and 7 bases stayed unmatched. The CDR3, as DNA: TGTGCCAGCAGTCTCCGACTAGCGGGGGAAAACAATGAGCAGTTCTTC. This translates into CASSLRLAGENNEQFF.

Here the CDR3 DNA reads TGCGCCAGCGGATCGGGGGGGACCCTTTATGGGGCCAACGTCCTGACTTTC. Residues: CASGSGGTLYGANVLTF. The rearrangement links TRBV5-1 to TRBJ2-6; 8 bases fit TRBD2. CDR1 and CDR2 (germline): SGHRS, YFSETQ. The CDR3 consists of 17 residues. V trimming: 7 bases; J trimming: 3 bases; junction bases outside the gene matches: 12.

The sample holds many counts of this clonotype. The chain uses TRBV12-3 or TRBV12-4 and TRBJ2-5; D gene uncertain. This CDR3 comprises 13 residues. The V and J ends lost 4 bases and 2 bases respectively, with 8 bases between them. The CDR3 region is CASSWGFQETQYF. In DNA form, the CDR3 reads TGTGCCAGCAGTTGGGGTTTTCAAGAGACCCAGTACTTC.

This clonotype was observed many times. The chain employs TRBV5-5 and TRBJ1-2; D is undetermined. Trimming cost V 1 base and J 10 bases, with 11 bases left between them. Germline values: CDR1 SGHKS, CDR2 YYEKEE (reference sequence). The CDR3 runs to 12 residues. For the CDR3, the DNA is TGTGCCAGCAGCTTGTGGGCAGGATTCTACACCTTC. As protein: CASSLWAGFYTF.

Many counts were recorded for this clonotype. The rearrangement joins TRBV7-6 to TRBJ2-7; D ambiguous. Trimming stripped 5 bases from V and 5 bases from J, with 13 bases between. Germline CDR1 SGHVS, CDR2 FNYEAQ. CDR3 length: 13 residues. CDR3 residues: CASSPLVGDEQYF. The CDR3 DNA sequence: TGTGCCAGCAGCCCTCTGGTTGGCGACGAGCAGTACTTC.

This clonotype has a handful of counts. A much more abundant neighbour one base away suggests this may be a read error. The chain has TRBV4-1 and TRBJ1-2; D remains unclear. The CDR3 contains 14 residues. CDR1 and CDR2 (germline): MGHRA, YSYEKL. Here the CDR3 reads CASSQSPGNYGDTF. The CDR3 region has the DNA TGCGCCAGCAGCCAGAGTCCGGGGAACTATGGCGACACCTTC.

This clonotype was counted once. The V gene is TRBV11-2, the J gene TRBJ1-3; D unresolved. The CDR3 extends over 15 amino acids. V was cut by 5 bases and J by 1 base, with 12 bases left in between. The germline CDR1 and CDR2 sequences are SGHAT and FQNNGV. In DNA form, the CDR3 reads TGTGCCAGCAGCGGCCTCCGGGGATCTGGAAACACCATATATTTT. As protein: CASSGLRGSGNTIYF.

This clonotype was recorded many times. The gene calls are TRBV6-1 and TRBJ1-5; weak D call: TRBD1 (5 bases). CDR3 size: 15 residues. The germline V and J ends were trimmed by 8 bases and 5 bases, with 19 bases remaining between them. Germline V CDR1 and CDR2: MNHNS, SASEGT. The CDR3 spells CASDEDHRRYQPQHF. CDR3 nucleotides: TGTGCCAGCGACGAAGACCACAGGCGATATCAGCCCCAGCATTTT.

This clonotype was recorded many times. The rearrangement links TRBV30 to TRBJ1-2; 9 positions match TRBD1. The CDR3 extends over 15 amino acids. J gave up 8 bases and V 6 bases, and 16 bases lay outside the gene matches. Germline assignment: CDR1 GTSNPN and CDR2 SVGIG (reference sequence). DNA of the CDR3: TGTGCCTGTTGGGCCGGGACAGGGTTAAGTGTCGGCTACACCTTC. Residues: CACWAGTGLSVGYTF. Variable domain in full (rest from reference TRBV30 and TRBJ1-2): SQTIHQWPATLVQPVGSPLSLECTVEGTSNPNLYWYRQAAGRGLQLLFYSVGIGQISSEVPQNLSASRPQDRQFILSSKKLLLSDSGFYLCACWAGTGLSVGYTFGSGTRLTVV.

This clonotype was recorded only once. A much bigger clone sits one base away, suggesting this may be a read error. It is likely a read error, because the conserved phenylalanine at the end of the CDR3 is missing. This rearrangement joins TRBV20-1 to TRBJ2-1; weak D call: TRBD1 (6 bases). Between the trimmed V and J ends, which lost 2 bases and 5 bases, there was a span of 16 bases. The CDR3 has 15 residues. Germline values: CDR1 DFQATT, CDR2 SNEGSKA (reference sequence). The CDR3 sequence is CSARTGRGPNNEQFL. CDR3 sequence (DNA): TGCAGTGCTAGAACGGGCAGGGGCCCTAACAATGAGCAGTTCCTC.

This clonotype was detected a few times. This sequence joins TRBV20-1 and TRBJ1-5, with D unresolved. This CDR3 region has 12 residues. V was shortened by 2 bases and J by 1 base, with 3 bases between the two germline ends. Germline V CDR1 and CDR2: DFQATT, SNEGSKA (reference sequence). Here the CDR3 DNA reads TGCAGTGCTAGAAAGAGCAATCAGCCCCAGCATTTT. Encoded protein: CSARKSNQPQHF.

This clonotype was counted many times. The rearrangement uses TRBV5-1 and TRBJ2-3; TRBD2 matches 8 bases. The germline gives CDR1 SGHRS, CDR2 YFSETQ. With V trimmed by 0 bases and J by 4 bases, 7 bases remained unmatched. The CDR3 sequence is 16 residues long. The CDR3 bases are TGCGCCAGCAGCTTGGAGGCGGGGGGCGTGGCAGATACGCAGTATTTT. Translation gives CASSLEAGGVADTQYF.